The TCR beta chain described here comes from a study of CD8 T cells in Susac syndrome. The RNA input was 0.5 to 1 ug, and it was reverse transcribed with random hexamers. The amplification used immunoSEQ multiplex PCR on TCR beta CDR3; it spanned 54 Vbeta and 13 Jbeta. From the immunoSEQ multiplex PCR reads, TCRdb called clonotypes with MiXCR, one entry per CDR3 protein. In the table there are some 140,000 distinct CDR3 sequences, around 75% of which are singletons. The multiple sclerosis controls comprised treatment-naive patients whose relapsing-remitting disease was stable or active. Negative isolation yielded CD8+ and CD4+ T cells; FACS enriched TEMRA cells. This sequence originates from a human donor with multiple sclerosis. The sample comprised CD8+ T cells from PBMCs.

CDR3 in amino acids: CASQGVSGELFF. CDR3 sequence (DNA): TGTGCCAGTCAAGGGGTGTCCGGGGAGCTGTTTTTT. The chain joins TRBV19 to TRBJ2-2, with D possibly being TRBD1 (5 bases). The CDR3 loop spans 12 amino acids. Germline V lookup: CDR1 LNHDA, CDR2 SQIVND (reference sequence). Trimming removed 8 bases from V and 6 bases from J, with 10 bases in between. Variable domain in full (rest from reference TRBV19 and TRBJ2-2): DGGITQSPKYLFRKEGQNVTLSCEQNLNHDAMYWYRQDPGQGLRLIYYSQIVNDFQKGDIAEGYSVSREKKESFPLTVTSAQKNPTAFYLCASQGVSGELFFGEGSRLTVL.